The 9 T cell receptor beta chains listed next were all sequenced from one sample in a study of shared clonotypes between healthy human individuals. This table comes from immunoSEQ multiplex PCR, and its TCRdb copy is limited to in-frame clones, with some not included. The table has about 680,000 clones, 73% seen once. The specimen sequenced was memory CD4+ T cells sorted from blood. Documented subset: CD45RA-negative fraction. The receptors originated from a woman between 25 and 40 years old in good health.

The chain carries TRBV4-1 and TRBJ2-6; D gene ambiguous. Trimming left V 0 bases short and J 15 bases short, with 9 bases between. The CDR3 runs 12 residues. The germline gives CDR1 MGHRA, CDR2 YSYEKL. The chain's CDR3 is CASSQEGYGLTF. The CDR3 bases are TGCGCCAGCAGCCAAGAAGGGTACGGCCTGACTTTC.

The chain uses TRBV11-2 and TRBJ1-2; D unclear. The length of the CDR3 is 14 residues. V lost 3 bases to trimming and J lost 8 bases, with 16 bases between them. The germline V gene has CDR1 SGHAT and CDR2 FQNNGV. CDR3 amino acids: CASSLAQMTSGYTF. In DNA form, the CDR3 reads TGTGCCAGCAGCTTGGCGCAGATGACCTCCGGCTACACCTTC.

The CDR3 region is CACRRTVNTEAFF. In DNA form, the CDR3 reads TGTGCCTGCCGGCGGACTGTGAACACTGAAGCTTTCTTT. This chain links TRBV30 with TRBJ1-1; D is unresolved. The V and J ends lost 6 bases and 0 bases respectively, with 11 bases between them. This CDR3 spans 13 amino acids. CDR1 is GTSNPN and CDR2 is SVGIG in the germline V gene (reference sequence).

This clone was counted a few times. The chain carries TRBV30 and TRBJ2-5; D perhaps matches TRBD1 (6 bases). The DNA matches TRBJ2-7 better at its end, which makes the J call doubtful. This CDR3 is 16 amino acids long. The germline V gene encodes CDR1 GTSNPN and CDR2 SVGIG (reference sequence). The CDR3 region is CAWSVLRGRRAYEQYF. The DNA of the CDR3 is TGTGCCTGGAGTGTTTTAAGGGGGAGAAGGGCCTACGAGCAGTACTTC.

The gene calls are TRBV9 and TRBJ1-2; TRBD1 is a possible D gene (6 bases). In germline, CDR1 is SGDLS, CDR2 YYNGEE. The CDR3 is 15 residues long. The V end lost 0 bases, the J end lost 0 bases, and 9 bases lay between the germline ends. Here the CDR3 reads CASSVGGTPNYGYTF. DNA of the CDR3: TGTGCCAGCAGCGTAGGAGGGACACCTAACTATGGCTACACCTTC.

The chain couples TRBV5-1 to TRBJ2-5; TRBD2 matches at 7 bases. The CDR3 consists of 16 residues. The V gene end was trimmed by 6 bases and the J gene end by 1 base; junction bases not matched to a gene: 12. The germline V gene encodes CDR1 SGHRS and CDR2 YFSETQ. CDR3 nucleotide sequence: TGCGCCAGCAATCAGATGGGGGGAGGGCCCCAAGAGACCCAGTACTTC. Translating gives CASNQMGGGPQETQYF. Complete variable domain (other parts from reference TRBV5-1 and TRBJ2-5): KAGVTQTPRYLIKTRGQQVTLSCSPISGHRSVSWYQQTPGQGLQFLFEYFSETQRNKGNFPGRFSGRQFSNSRSEMNVSTLELGDSALYLCASNQMGGGPQETQYFGPGTRLLVL.

The rearrangement links TRBV2 to TRBJ2-7; D may match TRBD1 or TRBD2 (6 bases each). Germline CDR1 SNHLY, CDR2 FYNNEI. The CDR3 is 13 amino acids. V was clipped by 7 bases and J by 3 bases, with 13 bases between them. CDR3 DNA: TGTGCCAGCAAAGCACAGGGAGGCTACGAGCAGTACTTC. This sequence encodes CASKAQGGYEQYF.

The chain combines TRBV18 with TRBJ1-2, with D perhaps matching TRBD1 (5 bases). Germline lookup yields CDR1 KGHSH and CDR2 LQKENI. This CDR3 has 13 amino acids. V was trimmed by 0 bases and J by 8 bases, leaving 10 bases between them. The CDR3 coding sequence is TGTGCCAGCTCACCACCGGGGGTCTGGGGCTACACCTTC. This codes for CASSPPGVWGYTF.

The rearrangement links TRBV7-8 to TRBJ1-3, with D tentatively TRBD1 (5 bases). The germline V and J ends were trimmed by 1 base and 2 bases, with 12 bases remaining between them. CDR3 size: 16 residues. Germline V lookup: CDR1 SGHVS, CDR2 FQNEAQ. CDR3 sequence reads: CASSLGGRGAGNTIYF. Here the CDR3 DNA reads TGTGCCAGCAGCTTAGGAGGTCGGGGGGCTGGAAACACCATATATTTT.